This T cell receptor beta chain was recovered during a study of blood T cell repertoires in COVID-19. J gave up 4 bases and V 4 bases, and 2 bases lay outside the gene matches. The CDR3 has 13 amino acids. Germline V gene lookup returns CDR1 MRHNA and CDR2 SNTAGT. Only in-frame clones appear in the TCRdb table, and some are missing; sequencing was by immunoSEQ multiplex PCR. The table includes 260,000 or so clones, roughly 79% detected once. The sequence came from a woman older than 75 with COVID-19, enrolled during active disease. This chain links TRBV6-4 with TRBJ1-2, with 8 bases identical to TRBD1. Sequencing was performed on peripheral blood. The DNA for the CDR3 is TGTGCCAGCAGTGGGGACAGGTCCTATGGCTACACCTTC. Translating gives CASSGDRSYGYTF.